Listed below are T cell receptor beta chains from one sample, sequenced in a study of spatial heterogeneity in lung cancer. TCRdb used MiXCR to reprocess the 5' RACE reads, holding one entry per CDR3 protein. This sample has over 15,000 distinct CDR3 sequences, with around 7% found just once. The sample in question was lung tumor tissue, obtained at surgery. These receptors were collected from a female donor with early-stage non-small cell lung cancer. Each CDR3 is given with its conserved first and last residue. The order of the fields is J gene, V gene, clone size, D gene, CDR3 protein, CDR3 DNA. A D gene is named only where the DNA matches it firmly. Some rows mark clone size as missing; the rest say once, few, many or name a class of expanded clone.

j_call: TRBJ2-2
v_call: TRBV3-1
clone_size: many
d_call: TRBD2
cdr3_aa: CASSQLGLVAGELFF
cdr3_nt: TGTGCCAGCAGCCAACTTGGACTAGTGGCCGGGGAGCTGTTTTTT

j_call: TRBJ1-4
v_call: TRBV5-1
clone_size: few
d_call: TRBD1
cdr3_aa: CASSAGQDYEKLFF
cdr3_nt: TGCGCCAGCAGCGCCGGACAGGACTATGAAAAACTGTTTTTT

j_call: TRBJ2-1
v_call: TRBV28
clone_size: -
d_call: -
cdr3_aa: CASREDRSYNEQFF
cdr3_nt: TGTGCCAGCAGGGAGGATCGGTCCTACAATGAGCAGTTCTTC

j_call: TRBJ2-7
v_call: TRBV5-1
clone_size: many
d_call: -
cdr3_aa: CASSLGYEQYF
cdr3_nt: TGCGCCAGCAGCTTGGGTTACGAGCAGTACTTC

j_call: TRBJ2-5
v_call: TRBV7-2
clone_size: few
d_call: TRBD1
cdr3_aa: CASSPGTALQETQYF
cdr3_nt: TGTGCCAGCAGCCCTGGGACAGCGCTCCAAGAGACCCAGTACTTC

j_call: TRBJ2-7
v_call: TRBV9
clone_size: many
d_call: -
cdr3_aa: CASSLHPQYSYEQYF
cdr3_nt: TGTGCCAGCAGCTTACACCCCCAGTACTCCTACGAGCAGTACTTC

j_call: TRBJ2-3
v_call: TRBV7-6
clone_size: -
d_call: TRBD1
cdr3_aa: CASSLAFRGRPQYF
cdr3_nt: TGTGCCAGCAGCTTAGCGTTCAGGGGGCGGCCGCAGTATTTT

j_call: TRBJ1-2
v_call: TRBV29-1
clone_size: many
d_call: -
cdr3_aa: CSAIRGFGYGYTF
cdr3_nt: TGCAGCGCTATAAGGGGTTTTGGCTATGGCTACACCTTC

j_call: TRBJ1-2
v_call: TRBV2
clone_size: few
d_call: -
cdr3_aa: CASSPGPGRGYTF
cdr3_nt: TGTGCCAGCAGCCCCGGACCCGGTCGGGGCTACACCTTC

j_call: TRBJ1-1
v_call: TRBV7-9
clone_size: medium-sized
d_call: TRBD1
cdr3_aa: CASFDRVNTEAFF
cdr3_nt: TGTGCCAGCTTTGACAGGGTGAACACTGAAGCTTTCTTT

j_call: TRBJ2-3
v_call: TRBV10-3
clone_size: few
d_call: -
cdr3_aa: CAISPQRIGTDTQYF
cdr3_nt: TGTGCCATCAGCCCCCAACGTATTGGGACAGATACGCAGTATTTT

j_call: TRBJ2-2
v_call: TRBV4-1
clone_size: -
d_call: TRBD2
cdr3_aa: CASSPRLAGENTGELFF
cdr3_nt: TGCGCCAGCAGCCCACGACTAGCGGGGGAGAACACCGGGGAGCTGTTTTTT

j_call: TRBJ2-1
v_call: TRBV7-3
clone_size: many
d_call: -
cdr3_aa: CASSPIGGHEQFF
cdr3_nt: TGTGCCAGCAGCCCTATAGGGGGTCATGAGCAGTTCTTC

j_call: TRBJ1-5
v_call: TRBV29-1
clone_size: many
d_call: -
cdr3_aa: CSVADHSNQPQHF
cdr3_nt: TGCAGCGTTGCGGACCATAGCAATCAGCCCCAGCATTTT

j_call: TRBJ2-7
v_call: TRBV29-1
clone_size: many
d_call: TRBD1
cdr3_aa: CSVDSGTGFTYEQYF
cdr3_nt: TGCAGCGTTGACTCTGGGACAGGGTTCACCTACGAGCAGTACTTC

j_call: TRBJ2-3
v_call: TRBV9
clone_size: many
d_call: -
cdr3_aa: CASSVGGARGTDTQYF
cdr3_nt: TGTGCCAGCAGCGTAGGCGGAGCCCGGGGCACAGATACGCAGTATTTT

j_call: TRBJ2-5
v_call: TRBV6-2/TRBV6-3
clone_size: -
d_call: TRBD1
cdr3_aa: CASTLRQGTAETQYF
cdr3_nt: TGTGCCAGCACTCTGAGACAGGGGACGGCCGAGACCCAGTACTTC

j_call: TRBJ1-4
v_call: TRBV4-2
clone_size: medium-sized
d_call: -
cdr3_aa: CASSQEGHPNEKLFF
cdr3_nt: TGTGCCAGCAGCCAAGAAGGGCACCCAAATGAAAAACTGTTTTTT

j_call: TRBJ2-3
v_call: TRBV28
clone_size: many
d_call: TRBD2
cdr3_aa: CASSPIAGKADTQYF
cdr3_nt: TGTGCCAGCAGTCCCATAGCGGGGAAGGCAGATACGCAGTATTTT

j_call: TRBJ2-5
v_call: TRBV6-2/TRBV6-3
clone_size: many
d_call: -
cdr3_aa: CASSPRTFAERETQYF
cdr3_nt: TGTGCCAGCAGTCCCCGAACCTTCGCTGAGCGGGAGACCCAGTACTTC

j_call: TRBJ1-1
v_call: TRBV29-1
clone_size: many
d_call: TRBD1
cdr3_aa: CSADKQGAKEAFF
cdr3_nt: TGCAGCGCAGATAAGCAGGGGGCGAAAGAAGCTTTCTTT

j_call: TRBJ1-4
v_call: TRBV7-2
clone_size: -
d_call: -
cdr3_aa: CASSLASGDVDEKLFF
cdr3_nt: TGTGCCAGCAGCTTAGCTTCGGGGGATGTTGATGAAAAACTGTTTTTT

j_call: TRBJ1-6
v_call: TRBV7-2
clone_size: many
d_call: TRBD1
cdr3_aa: CASSLQGANNSPLHF
cdr3_nt: TGTGCCAGCAGCCTACAGGGGGCGAATAATTCACCCCTCCACTTT

j_call: TRBJ2-3
v_call: TRBV3-1
clone_size: many
d_call: -
cdr3_aa: CASSQEGGDSTDTQYF
cdr3_nt: TGTGCCAGCAGCCAAGAAGGCGGGGACAGCACAGATACGCAGTATTTT

j_call: TRBJ1-1
v_call: TRBV12-3/TRBV12-4
clone_size: many
d_call: -
cdr3_aa: CASSLAGEAFF
cdr3_nt: TGTGCCAGCAGTTTAGCAGGAGAAGCTTTCTTT

j_call: TRBJ1-1
v_call: TRBV7-2
clone_size: medium-sized
d_call: TRBD1
cdr3_aa: CASTPTGKNTEAFF
cdr3_nt: TGTGCCAGCACCCCGACAGGGAAAAACACTGAAGCTTTCTTT

j_call: TRBJ2-5
v_call: TRBV7-3
clone_size: many
d_call: TRBD1
cdr3_aa: CASSLTGTGVETQYF
cdr3_nt: TGTGCCAGCAGCTTAACTGGCACAGGGGTGGAGACCCAGTACTTC

j_call: TRBJ2-7
v_call: TRBV20-1
clone_size: many
d_call: TRBD1
cdr3_aa: CSARGTGRSYEQYF
cdr3_nt: TGCAGTGCTAGAGGGACAGGCCGCTCCTACGAGCAGTACTTC

j_call: TRBJ2-3
v_call: TRBV29-1
clone_size: many
d_call: -
cdr3_aa: CSVTRQGEGTDTQYF
cdr3_nt: TGCAGCGTAACGCGGCAGGGAGAGGGCACAGATACGCAGTATTTT

j_call: TRBJ2-2
v_call: TRBV27
clone_size: -
d_call: -
cdr3_aa: CASSPLRGQTGELFF
cdr3_nt: TGTGCCAGCAGTCCGCTCAGGGGACAAACCGGGGAGCTGTTTTTT

j_call: TRBJ1-1
v_call: TRBV15
clone_size: -
d_call: -
cdr3_aa: CATSREVGEAFF
cdr3_nt: TGTGCCACCAGCAGAGAGGTAGGAGAAGCTTTCTTT

j_call: TRBJ1-2
v_call: TRBV12-3/TRBV12-4
clone_size: medium-sized
d_call: -
cdr3_aa: CASSPVRVYGYTF
cdr3_nt: TGTGCCAGCAGTCCCGTCCGGGTCTATGGCTACACCTTC

j_call: TRBJ2-7
v_call: TRBV6-6
clone_size: many
d_call: -
cdr3_aa: CASSYRPDYLYEQYF
cdr3_nt: TGTGCCAGCAGTTACCGACCGGACTACCTCTACGAGCAGTACTTC

j_call: TRBJ1-5
v_call: TRBV7-9
clone_size: many
d_call: TRBD1
cdr3_aa: CASSLGTGGTSNQPQHF
cdr3_nt: TGTGCCAGCAGTTTAGGGACAGGGGGCACGAGCAATCAGCCCCAGCATTTT

j_call: TRBJ1-6
v_call: TRBV12-3/TRBV12-4
clone_size: many
d_call: TRBD1
cdr3_aa: CASTADRQGSPLHF
cdr3_nt: TGTGCCAGCACCGCGGACAGGCAGGGCTCACCCCTCCACTTT

j_call: TRBJ1-4
v_call: TRBV7-6
clone_size: many
d_call: TRBD1
cdr3_aa: CASSSDRVREKLFF
cdr3_nt: TGTGCCAGCAGCTCTGACAGGGTGAGGGAAAAACTGTTTTTT

j_call: TRBJ2-1
v_call: TRBV9
clone_size: few
d_call: TRBD1
cdr3_aa: CASSVVGTGGNEQFF
cdr3_nt: TGTGCCAGCAGCGTAGTGGGGACAGGGGGCAATGAGCAGTTCTTC

j_call: TRBJ2-7
v_call: TRBV28
clone_size: -
d_call: TRBD2
cdr3_aa: CASSSSAGAFSYEQYF
cdr3_nt: TGTGCCAGCAGTTCCTCAGCGGGGGCCTTCTCCTACGAGCAGTACTTC

j_call: TRBJ2-2
v_call: TRBV10-3
clone_size: few
d_call: TRBD2
cdr3_aa: CAISGLAESGELFF
cdr3_nt: TGTGCCATCAGTGGACTAGCGGAGTCCGGGGAGCTGTTTTTT

j_call: TRBJ2-3
v_call: TRBV12-3/TRBV12-4
clone_size: many
d_call: -
cdr3_aa: CASSARQRARADTQYF
cdr3_nt: TGTGCCAGCAGCGCAAGACAGAGGGCACGGGCAGATACGCAGTATTTT

j_call: TRBJ2-3
v_call: TRBV20-1
clone_size: few
d_call: -
cdr3_aa: CSAVRVSADTQYF
cdr3_nt: TGCAGTGCCGTTAGGGTGTCCGCAGATACGCAGTATTTT

j_call: TRBJ2-1
v_call: TRBV7-3
clone_size: -
d_call: -
cdr3_aa: CASSRRGEVTYNEQFF
cdr3_nt: TGTGCCAGCAGCCGCCGAGGGGAGGTTACCTACAATGAGCAGTTCTTC

j_call: TRBJ1-1
v_call: TRBV28
clone_size: -
d_call: TRBD1
cdr3_aa: CASSSSGTGFTEAFF
cdr3_nt: TGTGCCAGCAGTTCATCCGGGACAGGCTTCACTGAAGCTTTCTTT

j_call: TRBJ2-4
v_call: TRBV3-1
clone_size: few
d_call: -
cdr3_aa: CASSQDKVDDLQRTKNIQYF
cdr3_nt: TGTGCCAGCAGCCAAGATAAGGTCGACGACTTACAGAGGACCAAAAACATTCAGTACTTC

j_call: TRBJ1-2
v_call: TRBV24-1
clone_size: many
d_call: -
cdr3_aa: CATSDPADYGYTF
cdr3_nt: TGTGCCACCAGTGATCCGGCAGACTATGGCTACACCTTC

j_call: TRBJ2-1
v_call: TRBV5-1
clone_size: many
d_call: TRBD2
cdr3_aa: CASSAGLAGGNEQFF
cdr3_nt: TGCGCCAGCAGCGCGGGACTAGCGGGGGGTAATGAGCAGTTCTTC

j_call: TRBJ1-1
v_call: TRBV5-1
clone_size: many
d_call: -
cdr3_aa: CASGQRTGALNTEAFF
cdr3_nt: TGCGCCAGCGGTCAAAGAACGGGGGCCCTGAACACTGAAGCTTTCTTT

j_call: TRBJ2-1
v_call: TRBV20-1
clone_size: -
d_call: -
cdr3_aa: CSARDLGANSYNEQFF
cdr3_nt: TGCAGTGCTAGAGATTTAGGCGCAAACTCCTACAATGAGCAGTTCTTC

j_call: TRBJ2-3
v_call: TRBV20-1
clone_size: medium-sized
d_call: TRBD2
cdr3_aa: CSARVPLAGTDTQYF
cdr3_nt: TGCAGTGCTAGAGTCCCGCTAGCGGGGACAGATACGCAGTATTTT

j_call: TRBJ2-3
v_call: TRBV4-2
clone_size: -
d_call: -
cdr3_aa: CASSQEAGAGTDTQYF
cdr3_nt: TGTGCCAGCAGCCAAGAGGCTGGGGCAGGCACAGATACGCAGTATTTT

j_call: TRBJ2-1
v_call: TRBV18
clone_size: many
d_call: -
cdr3_aa: CASSPPSGGAVNEQFF
cdr3_nt: TGTGCCAGCTCACCACCATCGGGGGGCGCGGTCAATGAGCAGTTCTTC

j_call: TRBJ2-2
v_call: TRBV11-2
clone_size: many
d_call: -
cdr3_aa: CASSLSRELFF
cdr3_nt: TGTGCCAGCAGCTTAAGTCGGGAGCTGTTTTTT

j_call: TRBJ1-2
v_call: TRBV12-5
clone_size: many
d_call: -
cdr3_aa: CASGLNSLGYTF
cdr3_nt: TGTGCTAGTGGTTTGAACTCCCTTGGCTACACCTTC